This entry features one TCR beta chain sequence. No antigen is known for it. This CDR3 has 16 amino acids. The V gene's germline CDR1 is SGHAT and CDR2 FQNNGV. V was clipped by 0 bases and J by 3 bases; unmatched bases: 5. The data stem from a study of response to subunit inactivated influenza vaccine. Study-wide results and limits: The authors put forward the suggestion that each seasonal influenza vaccination may bring in only a limited number of new T cells.

TCRdb fed the RT-PCR reads into MiXCR, producing one record per CDR3 protein. The profile covers fewer than 700,000 distinct CDR3 sequences, with 13% appearing a single time and around 13% taken by the ten largest. This sequence was found in a man between 50 and 59 years old who received an inactivated influenza vaccine. Sequencing used PBMCs from blood, obtained roughly 45 days after vaccination. V usage is TRBV11-2 and J usage is TRBJ2-3, with 8 positions matching TRBD2. CDR3 nucleotide sequence: TGTGCCAGCAGCTTAGAGTTTGCGGGAGGAACAGATACGCAGTATTTT. This gives the protein CASSLEFAGGTDTQYF.